Below, 6 T cell receptor beta chains from the same sample are listed, as sequenced in a study of cytomegalovirus exposure and HLA in healthy donors. The PCR contained 60 Vbeta and 13 Jbeta primers. TCRdb's table, derived via immunoSEQ multiplex PCR, lists solely in-frame clones and lacks some. Here the sample spans some 140,000 clones, around 80% being singletons. Sequenced input: PBMCs. The receptors originated from a man between 40 and 49 years old in good health and CMV-seropositive.

This chain uses TRBV5-6 with TRBJ1-1; D may be TRBD1 (5 bases). CDR1 SGHDT and CDR2 YYEEEE come from the germline V gene. V lost 1 base and J lost 1, with 11 bases in between. CDR3 length equals 15 residues. CDR3 region: CASSLQQAWNTEAFF. The DNA of the CDR3 is TGTGCCAGCAGCTTGCAACAGGCTTGGAACACTGAAGCTTTCTTT.

This clone was seen many times. The chain carries TRBV7-9 and TRBJ2-1; TRBD2 aligns across 8 bases. Germline V gives CDR1 SEHNR, CDR2 FQNEAQ (reference sequence). V lost 8 bases to trimming and J lost 5 bases; unmatched junction nucleotides: 5. The CDR3 is 13 amino acids. The DNA of the CDR3 is TGTGCCAGCCAGCGGGAGCCCAACAATGAGCAGTTCTTC. Protein product: CASQREPNNEQFF. The complete variable domain, with remaining parts taken from reference TRBV7-9 and TRBJ2-1, reads DTGVSQNPRHKITKRGQNVTFRCDPISEHNRLYWYRQTLGQGPEFLTYFQNEAQLEKSRLLSDRFSAERPKGSFSTLEIQRTEQGDSAMYLCASQREPNNEQFFGPGTRLTVL.

CDR3 sequence (DNA): TGTGCCAGCAGCCTTTTTGGTAGTGGCTACACCTTC. It translates to CASSLFGSGYTF. The gene calls are TRBV14 and TRBJ1-2; D remains ambiguous. The germline V gene has CDR1 SGHDN and CDR2 FVKESK. V lost 4 bases to trimming and J lost 7 bases, with 10 bases between them. This CDR3 has 12 amino acids.

Remarks on this clone: Other nucleotide sequences from this sample produce the same CDR3. The chain combines TRBV6-5 with TRBJ2-1; 8 positions match TRBD2. The CDR3 totals 15 residues. The germline gives CDR1 MNHEY, CDR2 SVGAGI. V trimming: 4 bases; J trimming: 1 base; junction bases outside the gene matches: 3. CDR3 DNA: TGTGCCAGCAGTTTAGCTAGCGGGTCCTACAATGAGCAGTTCTTC. Residues: CASSLASGSYNEQFF.

The rearrangement joins TRBV2 to TRBJ2-2; 7 nucleotides agree with TRBD2. Germline V lookup: CDR1 SNHLY, CDR2 FYNNEI. V was pared by 7 bases and J by 2 bases, with 1 base of the junction left unmatched. The CDR3 is 13 amino acids. As DNA, the CDR3 is TGTGCCAGCACTAGCGGAAACACCGGGGAGCTGTTTTTT. It encodes CASTSGNTGELFF.

V gene TRBV5-1 combines with J gene TRBJ2-2, with 9 positions matching TRBD2. Germline V lookup: CDR1 SGHRS, CDR2 YFSETQ. J was trimmed by 2 bases and V by 3 bases; bases with no gene match: 5. The CDR3 consists of 16 residues. The DNA for the CDR3 is TGCGCCAGCAGCTGGCCTAGCGGGATTAACACCGGGGAGCTGTTTTTT. Its protein product is CASSWPSGINTGELFF.